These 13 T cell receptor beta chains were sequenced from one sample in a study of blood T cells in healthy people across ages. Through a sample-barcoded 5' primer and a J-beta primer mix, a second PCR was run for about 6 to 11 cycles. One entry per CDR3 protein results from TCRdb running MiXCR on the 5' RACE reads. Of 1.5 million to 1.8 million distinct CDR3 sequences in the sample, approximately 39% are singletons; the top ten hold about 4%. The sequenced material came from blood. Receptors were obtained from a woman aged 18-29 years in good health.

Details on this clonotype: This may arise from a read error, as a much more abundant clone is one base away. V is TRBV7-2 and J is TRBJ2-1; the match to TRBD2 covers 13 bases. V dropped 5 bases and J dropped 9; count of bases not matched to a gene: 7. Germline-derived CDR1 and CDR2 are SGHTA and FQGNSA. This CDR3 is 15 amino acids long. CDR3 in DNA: TGTGCCAGCAGCCTACTAGCGGGGGGGCACAGTGAGCAGTTCTTC. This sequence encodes CASSLLAGGHSEQFF.

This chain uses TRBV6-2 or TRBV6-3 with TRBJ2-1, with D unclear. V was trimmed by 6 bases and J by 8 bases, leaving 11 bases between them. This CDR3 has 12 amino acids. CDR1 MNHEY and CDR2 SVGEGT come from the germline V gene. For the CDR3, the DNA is TGTGCCAGCAGGTACCCCAACTATGAGCAGTTCTTC. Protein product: CASRYPNYEQFF.

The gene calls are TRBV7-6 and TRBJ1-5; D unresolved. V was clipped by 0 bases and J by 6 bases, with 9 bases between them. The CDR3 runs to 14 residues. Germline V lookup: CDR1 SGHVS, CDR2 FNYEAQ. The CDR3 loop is CASSLAGLTQPQHF. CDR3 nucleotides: TGTGCCAGCAGCTTAGCAGGGCTGACTCAGCCCCAGCATTTT.

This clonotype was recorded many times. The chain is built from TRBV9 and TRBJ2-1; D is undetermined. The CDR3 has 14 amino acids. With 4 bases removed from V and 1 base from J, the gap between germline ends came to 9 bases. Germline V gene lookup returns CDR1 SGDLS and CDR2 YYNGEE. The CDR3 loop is CASSLTPSYNEQFF. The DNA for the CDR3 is TGTGCCAGCAGCCTGACTCCGTCCTACAATGAGCAGTTCTTC.

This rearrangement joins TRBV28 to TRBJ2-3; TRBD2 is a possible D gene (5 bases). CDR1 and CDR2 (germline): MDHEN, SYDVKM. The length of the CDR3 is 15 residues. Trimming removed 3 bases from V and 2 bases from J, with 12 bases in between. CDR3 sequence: CASSFSGIFTDTQYF. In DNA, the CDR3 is TGTGCCAGCAGTTTCTCCGGGATTTTCACAGATACGCAGTATTTT.

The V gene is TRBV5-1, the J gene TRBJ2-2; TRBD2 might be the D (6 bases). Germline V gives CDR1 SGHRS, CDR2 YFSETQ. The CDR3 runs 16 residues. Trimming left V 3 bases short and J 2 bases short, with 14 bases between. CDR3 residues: CASSSSRGLNTGELFF. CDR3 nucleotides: TGCGCCAGCAGCTCCTCCCGGGGACTTAACACCGGGGAGCTGTTTTTT. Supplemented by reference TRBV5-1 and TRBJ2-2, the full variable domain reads KAGVTQTPRYLIKTRGQQVTLSCSPISGHRSVSWYQQTPGQGLQFLFEYFSETQRNKGNFPGRFSGRQFSNSRSEMNVSTLELGDSALYLCASSSSRGLNTGELFFGEGSRLTVL.

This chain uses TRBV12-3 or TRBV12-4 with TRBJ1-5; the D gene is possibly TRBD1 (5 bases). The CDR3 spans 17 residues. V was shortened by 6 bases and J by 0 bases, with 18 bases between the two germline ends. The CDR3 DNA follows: TGTGCCAGCAGCGTGGGTCCGGGACGGAATAGCAATCAGCCCCAGCATTTT. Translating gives CASSVGPGRNSNQPQHF.

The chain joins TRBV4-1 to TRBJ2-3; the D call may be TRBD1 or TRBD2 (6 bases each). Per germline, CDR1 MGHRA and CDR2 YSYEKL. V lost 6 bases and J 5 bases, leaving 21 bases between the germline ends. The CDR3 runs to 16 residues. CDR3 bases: TGCGCCAGCAGACTTACCGAGGGGGGTGCGGTAGATACGCAGTATTTT. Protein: CASRLTEGGAVDTQYF.

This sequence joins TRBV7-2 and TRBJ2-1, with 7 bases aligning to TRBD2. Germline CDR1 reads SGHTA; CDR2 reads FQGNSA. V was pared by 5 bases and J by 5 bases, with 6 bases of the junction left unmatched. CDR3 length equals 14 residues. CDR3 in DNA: TGTGCCAGCAGCACTCTTCTAGCGGACAATGAGCAGTTCTTC. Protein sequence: CASSTLLADNEQFF.

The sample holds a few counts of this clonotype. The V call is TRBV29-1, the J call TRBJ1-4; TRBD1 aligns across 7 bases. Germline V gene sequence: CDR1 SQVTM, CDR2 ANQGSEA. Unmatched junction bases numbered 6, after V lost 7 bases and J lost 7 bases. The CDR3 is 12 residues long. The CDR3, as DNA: TGCAGCGCTGGGACAGATCTTGAAAAACTGTTTTTT. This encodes CSAGTDLEKLFF.

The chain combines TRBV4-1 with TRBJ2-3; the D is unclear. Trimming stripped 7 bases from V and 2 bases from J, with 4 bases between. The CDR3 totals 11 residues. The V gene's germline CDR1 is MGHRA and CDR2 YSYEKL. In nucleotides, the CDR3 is TGCGCCAGCAACCTCACAGATACGCAGTATTTT. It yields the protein CASNLTDTQYF.

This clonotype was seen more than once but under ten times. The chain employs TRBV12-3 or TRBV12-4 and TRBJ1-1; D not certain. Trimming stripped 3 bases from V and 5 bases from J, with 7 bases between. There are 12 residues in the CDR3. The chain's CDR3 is CASSLYATEAFF. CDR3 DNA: TGTGCCAGCAGTTTGTATGCTACTGAAGCTTTCTTT.

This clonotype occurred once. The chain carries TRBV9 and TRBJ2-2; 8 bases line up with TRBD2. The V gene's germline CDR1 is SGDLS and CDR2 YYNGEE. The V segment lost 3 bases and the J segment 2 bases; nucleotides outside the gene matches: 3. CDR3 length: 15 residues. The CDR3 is CASSAGTRNTGELFF. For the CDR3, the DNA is TGTGCCAGCAGCGCCGGGACTAGAAACACCGGGGAGCTGTTTTTT.